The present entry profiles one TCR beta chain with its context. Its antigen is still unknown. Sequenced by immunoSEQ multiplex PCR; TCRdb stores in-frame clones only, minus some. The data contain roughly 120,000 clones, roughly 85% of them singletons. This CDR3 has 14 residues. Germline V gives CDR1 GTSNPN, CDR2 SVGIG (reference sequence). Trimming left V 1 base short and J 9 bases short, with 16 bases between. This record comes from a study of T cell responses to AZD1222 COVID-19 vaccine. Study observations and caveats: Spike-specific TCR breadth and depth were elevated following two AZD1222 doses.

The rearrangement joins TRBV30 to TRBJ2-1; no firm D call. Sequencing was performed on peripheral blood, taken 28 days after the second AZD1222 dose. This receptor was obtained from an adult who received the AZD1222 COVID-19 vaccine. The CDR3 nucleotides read TGTGCCTGGAGTGGGGTAGCTCCTCTCATTGAGCAGTTCTTC. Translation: CAWSGVAPLIEQFF.